Detailed here is one TCR beta chain. V lost 5 bases to trimming and J lost 0 bases; unmatched junction nucleotides: 2. The germline V gene encodes CDR1 MDHEN and CDR2 SYDVKM. The CDR3 runs to 15 residues. This record belongs to a study of shared clonotypes between healthy human individuals. TCRdb keeps only in-frame clones here, not all; method: immunoSEQ multiplex PCR. The sample carries under 200,000 clones, 85% to 95% recorded once. Specimen: naive CD4+ T cells sorted from blood. Subset meaning: CD45RA+ positively selected. This clonotype originated in a woman aged 25 to 39 in good health. The V and J genes are TRBV28 and TRBJ2-2; 8 nucleotides line up with TRBD1. The DNA for the CDR3 is TGTGCCAGCAGTCCAGGGGGCGCGAACACCGGGGAGCTGTTTTTT. This gives the protein CASSPGGANTGELFF.